This passage covers 17 T cell receptor beta chains from one sample sequenced in a study of cytotoxic CD8 clonotypes in ibrutinib-treated CLL. Produced via immunoSEQ multiplex PCR; TCRdb's table is partial and in-frame only. The sample has about 50,000 clones; approximately 71% are singletons. This sample comprised PBMCs, obtained after 12 months of ibrutinib treatment. The receptor set was obtained from a human donor with chronic lymphocytic leukemia.

The chain recombines TRBV13 with TRBJ2-7; TRBD2 matches 7 bases. The CDR3 contains 14 residues. After removal of 6 bases from V and 4 bases from J, the junction contained 9 bases not matched to a gene. Germline-derived CDR1 and CDR2 are PRHDT and FYEKMQ (reference sequence). CDR3 bases: TGTGCCAGCAGTTGGGGCGGGAGAGGGTACGAGCAGTACTTC. Its translation: CASSWGGRGYEQYF.

The chain couples TRBV5-1 to TRBJ1-1; 7 nucleotides agree with TRBD1. The CDR3 contains 13 residues. Germline V CDR1 and CDR2: SGHRS, YFSETQ. V was pared by 4 bases and J by 6 bases, with 6 bases of the junction left unmatched. CDR3 loop: CASSRDSSAEAFF. The CDR3 DNA reads as TGCGCCAGCAGCAGGGACAGCAGCGCTGAAGCTTTCTTT.

This clone was seen a handful of times. The chain carries TRBV11-1 and TRBJ2-7; 7 nucleotides agree with TRBD2. This CDR3 is 12 amino acids long. CDR1 SGHAT and CDR2 FQDESV come from the germline V gene (reference sequence). V lost 6 bases to trimming and J lost 6 bases; unmatched junction nucleotides: 5. The CDR3 sequence is CASSHWTSEQYF. CDR3 nucleotide sequence: TGTGCCAGCAGTCATTGGACTAGCGAGCAGTACTTC.

V usage is TRBV19 and J usage is TRBJ2-7, with a tentative D call TRBD1 (7 bases). The length of the CDR3 is 16 residues. Trimming removed 5 bases from V and 3 bases from J, with 20 bases in between. Germline CDR1 is LNHDA and CDR2 is SQIVND (reference sequence). The CDR3 DNA reads TGTGCCAGTAGTCCGCCGGAGGGGGCCGTGATCTACGAGCAGTACTTC. It translates to CASSPPEGAVIYEQYF. Drawing the rest from reference TRBV19 and TRBJ2-7, the complete variable domain is DGGITQSPKYLFRKEGQNVTLSCEQNLNHDAMYWYRQDPGQGLRLIYYSQIVNDFQKGDIAEGYSVSREKKESFPLTVTSAQKNPTAFYLCASSPPEGAVIYEQYFGPGTRLTVT.

With regard to this clone: A much bigger clone sits one base away, suggesting this may be a read error. The gene calls are TRBV7-6 and TRBJ2-2; D gene uncertain. Germline V gene lookup returns CDR1 SGHVS and CDR2 FNYEAQ. CDR3 length: 13 residues. V was shortened by 1 base and J by 4 bases, with 4 bases between the two germline ends. CDR3: CASSLDLTGELFF. The CDR3 DNA reads as TGTGCCAGCAGCTTAGACCTCACCGGGGAGCTGTTTTTT.

The rearrangement uses TRBV7-3 and TRBJ2-1, with TRBD1 matching 9 bases. V lost 4 bases to trimming and J lost 7 bases; unmatched junction nucleotides: 11. The germline CDR1 and CDR2 sequences are SGHTA and FQGTGA. This CDR3 spans 16 amino acids. The CDR3 sequence is CASSSRPGQGINEQFF. CDR3 sequence (DNA): TGTGCCAGCAGCTCCCGGCCGGGACAGGGAATTAATGAGCAGTTCTTC.

The J gene is TRBJ2-7, the V gene TRBV28; 9 positions agree with TRBD2. Germline loops: CDR1 MDHEN, CDR2 SYDVKM. J lost 0 bases, V lost 1 base, and 4 bases had no gene match. CDR3 size: 16 residues. For the CDR3, the DNA is TGTGCCAGCAGTTTATCCCCGACTAGCGGCTCCTACGAGCAGTACTTC. It specifies CASSLSPTSGSYEQYF.

V usage is TRBV18 and J usage is TRBJ2-7, with D possibly matching TRBD1 (5 bases). Germline lookup yields CDR1 KGHSH and CDR2 LQKENI. The CDR3 loop spans 12 amino acids. Between the trimmed V and J ends, which lost 3 bases and 4 bases, there was a span of 7 bases. Here the CDR3 reads CASSPDRYEQYF. The DNA of the CDR3 is TGTGCCAGCTCACCCGACAGATACGAGCAGTACTTC.

This chain uses TRBV28 with TRBJ2-7; TRBD2 matches 8 bases. The CDR3 is 14 residues long. Germline CDR1 is MDHEN and CDR2 is SYDVKM. V lost 3 bases and J lost 7; bases outside the gene matches: 8. The CDR3, as DNA: TGTGCCAGCAGTTTTCTTGCGGGAGGAAGGGAGCAGTACTTC. This encodes CASSFLAGGREQYF.

This sequence joins TRBV7-9 and TRBJ2-3; 11 bases map to TRBD2. The germline CDR1 and CDR2 sequences are SEHNR and FQNEAQ (reference sequence). V trimming: 5 bases; J trimming: 6 bases; junction bases outside the gene matches: 10. The CDR3 contains 16 residues. CDR3 loop: CASSRTSGFTRDTQYF. In DNA form, the CDR3 reads TGTGCCAGCAGCCGGACTAGCGGGTTCACGAGGGATACGCAGTATTTT.

This chain uses TRBV7-2 with TRBJ2-4; 11 bases are a match to TRBD1. CDR3 length: 15 amino acids. Germline V gives CDR1 SGHTA, CDR2 FQGNSA. V shed 6 bases, J shed 6 bases, and the junction held 7 bases outside the gene matches. CDR3: CASSQPGQGVNIQYF. CDR3 DNA sequence: TGTGCCAGCAGTCAACCGGGACAGGGGGTAAACATTCAGTACTTC.

CDR3 amino acids: CASTQAGTTNEQFF. The CDR3 bases are TGTGCCAGCACCCAAGCTGGGACTACCAATGAGCAGTTCTTC. This chain connects TRBV9 to TRBJ2-1, with 7 positions matching TRBD2. J lost 6 bases, V lost 6 bases, and 9 bases had no gene match. CDR1 SGDLS and CDR2 YYNGEE come from the germline V gene. The CDR3 sequence is 14 residues long.

The chain has TRBV28 and TRBJ2-7, with 8 bases fitting TRBD1. Trimming cost V 10 bases and J 4 bases; bases outside gene matches: 6. The germline gives CDR1 MDHEN, CDR2 SYDVKM. The CDR3 is made up of 12 amino acids. CDR3 in amino acids: CATATGGYEQYF. The CDR3 coding sequence is TGTGCCACCGCTACAGGGGGATACGAGCAGTACTTC.

This clone was seen more than once but under ten times. J is TRBJ1-5 and V is TRBV6-1, with D perhaps TRBD1 (6 bases). The CDR3 length is 14 residues. Trimming shortened V by 5 bases and J by 13 bases, and 21 bases separated the two germline ends. The V gene's germline CDR1 is MNHNS and CDR2 SASEGT. CDR3 DNA: TGTGCCAGCAGTCAGGGGCAGGGTAACCTCCCGCAGCATTTT. This sequence encodes CASSQGQGNLPQHF.

The chain is built from TRBV15 and TRBJ2-5; D is perhaps TRBD1 (5 bases). The V gene lost 6 bases and the J gene lost 7 bases, with 12 bases spanning the gap. The length of the CDR3 is 12 residues. CDR1 and CDR2 from the germline V gene are LNHNV and YYDKDF (reference sequence). CDR3 sequence reads: CATRTVVGTQYF. In DNA, the CDR3 is TGTGCCACCAGGACAGTTGTAGGGACCCAGTACTTC.

This clone appeared a few times. The chain combines TRBV6-1 with TRBJ1-5; D not certain. The V gene lost 10 bases and the J gene lost 5 bases, with 15 bases spanning the gap. Germline V CDR1 and CDR2: MNHNS, SASEGT. The CDR3 runs to 13 residues. The CDR3 is CAISVDRDQPQHF. The CDR3 DNA is TGTGCCATAAGCGTCGACCGGGATCAGCCCCAGCATTTT.

This sequence joins TRBV10-3 and TRBJ2-1; D is possibly TRBD1 or TRBD2 (5 bases each). Trimming cost V 11 bases and J 4 bases, with 12 bases left between them. In germline, CDR1 is ENHRY, CDR2 SYGVKD. This CDR3 is 12 amino acids long. The CDR3 sequence is CASRERYNEQFF. CDR3 DNA: TGTGCCTCCAGGGAGAGATACAATGAGCAGTTCTTC.